These T cell receptor beta chains were read from a single sample in a study of blood T cells in healthy people across ages. TCRdb re-called the 5' RACE reads through MiXCR, storing one row per CDR3 protein. In the table there are 1,300,000 or so distinct CDR3 sequences, approximately 59% of which are singletons. The sample was blood. The receptors come from a young man in good health. CDR3s include the opening cysteine and the closing phenylalanine or tryptophan. Each record gives: V gene, J gene, clone size, D gene, CDR3 DNA, CDR3 protein. The D gene is left open where the match is weak. Some rows have no size entry. The others give once, few or many, or a class for an expanded clone.

v_call: TRBV7-9; j_call: TRBJ2-1; clone_size: .; d_call: .; cdr3_nt: TGTGCCAGCAGCTTAGATTACAGGCCCTCGGATGAGCAGTTCTTC; cdr3_aa: CASSLDYRPSDEQFF
v_call: TRBV7-9; j_call: TRBJ2-1; clone_size: .; d_call: .; cdr3_nt: TGTGCCAGCAGCTTCAGACTAGGGGCCAATGAGCAGTTCTTC; cdr3_aa: CASSFRLGANEQFF
v_call: TRBV12-3/TRBV12-4; j_call: TRBJ2-1; clone_size: .; d_call: .; cdr3_nt: TGTGCCAGCAGTTTACGAGCCTCAAGCTCCTACAATGAGCAGTTCTTC; cdr3_aa: CASSLRASSSYNEQFF
v_call: TRBV15; j_call: TRBJ1-2; clone_size: few; d_call: .; cdr3_nt: TGTGCCACCAGCAAGGGGAGCGGTTATTATGGCTACACCTTC; cdr3_aa: CATSKGSGYYGYTF
v_call: TRBV29-1; j_call: TRBJ2-1; clone_size: .; d_call: .; cdr3_nt: TGCAGCGCATTACCCGACAATGAGCAGTTCTTC; cdr3_aa: CSALPDNEQFF
v_call: TRBV20-1; j_call: TRBJ2-5; clone_size: many; d_call: .; cdr3_nt: TGCAGTGCTAGGGCGGGAGAGACCCAGTACTTC; cdr3_aa: CSARAGETQYF
v_call: TRBV6-5; j_call: TRBJ1-5; clone_size: .; d_call: TRBD1; cdr3_nt: TGTGCCAGCAGTCGCGGGACAGGGGGAAATCAGCCCCAGCATTTT; cdr3_aa: CASSRGTGGNQPQHF
v_call: TRBV5-1; j_call: TRBJ2-7; clone_size: .; d_call: TRBD2; cdr3_nt: TGCGCCAGCAGCTATCTAGCGGAGATCTACGAGCAGTACTTC; cdr3_aa: CASSYLAEIYEQYF
v_call: TRBV6-2/TRBV6-3; j_call: TRBJ2-7; clone_size: .; d_call: .; cdr3_nt: TGTGCCAGCAGTTACCCGGACTCTCCCCCGTACGAGCAGTACTTC; cdr3_aa: CASSYPDSPPYEQYF
v_call: TRBV7-9; j_call: TRBJ2-1; clone_size: .; d_call: TRBD2; cdr3_nt: TGTGCCGGCAGCGGTAGCGGGAGATACAATGAGCAGTTCTTC; cdr3_aa: CAGSGSGRYNEQFF
v_call: TRBV20-1; j_call: TRBJ2-7; clone_size: .; d_call: TRBD1; cdr3_nt: TGCAGTGCCGCGGACAGGGGGGACGAGCAGTACTTC; cdr3_aa: CSAADRGDEQYF
v_call: TRBV4-3; j_call: TRBJ2-1; clone_size: .; d_call: TRBD2; cdr3_nt: TGCGCCAGCAGCCCAATAGCGGGGGGGCCAGGCAATGAGCAGTTCTTC; cdr3_aa: CASSPIAGGPGNEQFF
v_call: TRBV4-1; j_call: TRBJ1-5; clone_size: .; d_call: .; cdr3_nt: TGCGCCAGCAGCCACAGGGTGGCCAATCAGCCCCAGCATTTT; cdr3_aa: CASSHRVANQPQHF
v_call: TRBV7-9; j_call: TRBJ1-2; clone_size: .; d_call: .; cdr3_nt: TGTGCCAGCAGCTTAGAAGGGAACCATGGCTACACCTTC; cdr3_aa: CASSLEGNHGYTF
v_call: TRBV6-2/TRBV6-3; j_call: TRBJ1-2; clone_size: few; d_call: TRBD1; cdr3_nt: TGTGCCAGCAGTCTCGGGACAGTTGGCTACACCTTC; cdr3_aa: CASSLGTVGYTF
v_call: TRBV7-6; j_call: TRBJ2-3; clone_size: .; d_call: .; cdr3_nt: TGTGCCAGCAGCGTAACGGAAAACACAGATACGCAGTATTTT; cdr3_aa: CASSVTENTDTQYF
v_call: TRBV12-3/TRBV12-4; j_call: TRBJ2-7; clone_size: many; d_call: .; cdr3_nt: TGTGCCAGCAGGCTCGGGGACACGTGGTCCTACGAGCAGTACTTC; cdr3_aa: CASRLGDTWSYEQYF
v_call: TRBV7-9; j_call: TRBJ2-3; clone_size: few; d_call: .; cdr3_nt: TGTGCCAGCAGCTTTGTCAGTAGTGTAGATACGCAGTATTTT; cdr3_aa: CASSFVSSVDTQYF
v_call: TRBV29-1; j_call: TRBJ2-1; clone_size: .; d_call: .; cdr3_nt: TGCAGCGCTGACTGGTCCGGGAAGGAGCAGTTCTTC; cdr3_aa: CSADWSGKEQFF
v_call: TRBV21-1; j_call: TRBJ2-1; clone_size: .; d_call: .; cdr3_nt: TGTGCCAGCAGCCTCTCGGGACTTAAGCAGTTCTTC; cdr3_aa: CASSLSGLKQFF
v_call: TRBV11-2; j_call: TRBJ2-7; clone_size: .; d_call: TRBD1; cdr3_nt: TGTGCCAGCAGCTTAACTGGACAGGCCTCCTACGAGCAGTACTTC; cdr3_aa: CASSLTGQASYEQYF
v_call: TRBV7-2; j_call: TRBJ2-1; clone_size: few; d_call: .; cdr3_nt: TGTGCCAGCAGCTTAGACGGGACCTACAATGAGCAGTTCTTC; cdr3_aa: CASSLDGTYNEQFF
v_call: TRBV4-1; j_call: TRBJ1-1; clone_size: .; d_call: .; cdr3_nt: TGCGCCAGCAGCCACATGGGCAGGGGATCAGGCACTGAAGCTTTCTTT; cdr3_aa: CASSHMGRGSGTEAFF
v_call: TRBV29-1; j_call: TRBJ2-1; clone_size: .; d_call: TRBD2; cdr3_nt: TGCAGCGTCGCTTCTCAGACTAGCGGGACAGATGAGCAGTTCTTC; cdr3_aa: CSVASQTSGTDEQFF
v_call: TRBV10-3; j_call: TRBJ2-3; clone_size: .; d_call: TRBD2; cdr3_nt: TGTGCCATCTCGAGCGGGAGGAACACAGATACGCAGTATTTT; cdr3_aa: CAISSGRNTDTQYF
v_call: TRBV7-9; j_call: TRBJ1-2; clone_size: many; d_call: .; cdr3_nt: TGTGCCAGCAGCGGCAGGCGGCTGAGCAGTGGCTACACCTTC; cdr3_aa: CASSGRRLSSGYTF
v_call: TRBV18; j_call: TRBJ1-4; clone_size: .; d_call: .; cdr3_nt: TGTGCCAGCTCAGCAAGCGCGACAGGAATTAATGAAAAACTGTTTTTT; cdr3_aa: CASSASATGINEKLFF
v_call: TRBV6-1; j_call: TRBJ1-5; clone_size: .; d_call: .; cdr3_nt: TGTGCCAGCAGTGAGGGACAACATTTCAATCAGCCCCAGCATTTT; cdr3_aa: CASSEGQHFNQPQHF
v_call: TRBV4-1; j_call: TRBJ1-2; clone_size: .; d_call: .; cdr3_nt: TGCGCCAGCACTTCGACAGAGAACTATGGCTACACCTTC; cdr3_aa: CASTSTENYGYTF
v_call: TRBV20-1; j_call: TRBJ2-7; clone_size: few; d_call: TRBD1; cdr3_nt: TGCAGTGCTAGGGACAGGGTAAACTCCTACGAGCAGTACTTC; cdr3_aa: CSARDRVNSYEQYF
v_call: TRBV13; j_call: TRBJ2-3; clone_size: .; d_call: .; cdr3_nt: TGTGCCAGCAGTACCCGGGATGGAGGCACAGATACGCAGTATTTT; cdr3_aa: CASSTRDGGTDTQYF
v_call: TRBV6-1; j_call: TRBJ1-5; clone_size: .; d_call: .; cdr3_nt: TGTGCCAGCAGTCCCGGGAGGGGACAAATGGCCCATCAGCCCCAGCATTTT; cdr3_aa: CASSPGRGQMAHQPQHF
v_call: TRBV10-1; j_call: TRBJ2-1; clone_size: once; d_call: .; cdr3_nt: TGCGCCAGCAGTAATCGGAGCTCCTACAATGAGCAGTTCTTC; cdr3_aa: CASSNRSSYNEQFF
v_call: TRBV28; j_call: TRBJ2-7; clone_size: .; d_call: .; cdr3_nt: TGTGCCAGCAGTTTATTTGTATACGAGCAGTACTTC; cdr3_aa: CASSLFVYEQYF
v_call: TRBV29-1; j_call: TRBJ1-2; clone_size: .; d_call: .; cdr3_nt: TGCAGCGTTGGGGCACGCATGAACTATGGCTACACCTTC; cdr3_aa: CSVGARMNYGYTF
v_call: TRBV2; j_call: TRBJ2-7; clone_size: .; d_call: .; cdr3_nt: TGTGCCAGCAGTGACGCCCTAGAGGGCTACGAGCAGTACTTC; cdr3_aa: CASSDALEGYEQYF
v_call: TRBV15; j_call: TRBJ2-7; clone_size: few; d_call: .; cdr3_nt: TGTGCCACCGGGGCCCAGAAATCCTACGAGCAGTACTTC; cdr3_aa: CATGAQKSYEQYF
v_call: TRBV27; j_call: TRBJ2-5; clone_size: .; d_call: .; cdr3_nt: TGTGCCAGCAGATTTCTGGGTGACAGCCAAGAGACCCAGTACTTC; cdr3_aa: CASRFLGDSQETQYF
v_call: TRBV20-1; j_call: TRBJ2-7; clone_size: .; d_call: .; cdr3_nt: TGCAGTGCCAGCACAGGGCCAGGCTACGAGCAGTACTTC; cdr3_aa: CSASTGPGYEQYF
v_call: TRBV10-3; j_call: TRBJ1-6; clone_size: few; d_call: .; cdr3_nt: TGTGCCATCAGTGAGCCGAATTCACCCCTCCACTTT; cdr3_aa: CAISEPNSPLHF
v_call: TRBV7-8; j_call: TRBJ2-3; clone_size: .; d_call: TRBD2; cdr3_nt: TGTGCCAGCAGCTCGCGAGGTAGCGGGGGCTTTGTAGATACGCAGTATTTT; cdr3_aa: CASSSRGSGGFVDTQYF
v_call: TRBV25-1; j_call: TRBJ1-1; clone_size: .; d_call: TRBD1; cdr3_nt: TGTGCCAGCAGTGAGACCGGGACAGGGGGCGAGGGAGCTTTCTTT; cdr3_aa: CASSETGTGGEGAFF
v_call: TRBV12-3/TRBV12-4; j_call: TRBJ2-7; clone_size: few; d_call: .; cdr3_nt: TGTGCCAGCAGTTTAGTTAAAGGAGGCGAGCAGTACTTC; cdr3_aa: CASSLVKGGEQYF
v_call: TRBV4-3; j_call: TRBJ1-6; clone_size: few; d_call: .; cdr3_nt: TGCGCCAGCAGCCAAGGACAAGCGAATAATTCACCCCTCCACTTT; cdr3_aa: CASSQGQANNSPLHF
v_call: TRBV7-9; j_call: TRBJ2-3; clone_size: few; d_call: TRBD2; cdr3_nt: TGTGCCAGCAGCGTAAGCGGGAGTGGACCAGATACGCAGTATTTT; cdr3_aa: CASSVSGSGPDTQYF
v_call: TRBV25-1; j_call: TRBJ2-3; clone_size: .; d_call: TRBD2; cdr3_nt: TGTGCAACTAACAGGGCTAGCGGGACGGGAGATACGCAGTATTTT; cdr3_aa: CATNRASGTGDTQYF
v_call: TRBV6-6; j_call: TRBJ1-1; clone_size: .; d_call: .; cdr3_nt: TGTGCCAGCAGTATACAGCTGAGGGCTTTCTTT; cdr3_aa: CASSIQLRAFF
v_call: TRBV10-1; j_call: TRBJ2-7; clone_size: .; d_call: .; cdr3_nt: TGCGCCAGCAGTCACGAGGTTTCCGGCGAGCAGTACTTC; cdr3_aa: CASSHEVSGEQYF
v_call: TRBV2; j_call: TRBJ2-7; clone_size: .; d_call: TRBD1; cdr3_nt: TGTGCCAGCAGCCTACAGGGGGCTCCGGGCGAGCAGTACTTC; cdr3_aa: CASSLQGAPGEQYF
v_call: TRBV4-1; j_call: TRBJ2-4; clone_size: once; d_call: TRBD1; cdr3_nt: TGCGCCAGCAGCCTAGCACCCCGGACAGGGGGCGCGGTAGCCAAAAACATTCAGTACTTC; cdr3_aa: CASSLAPRTGGAVAKNIQYF
v_call: TRBV20-1; j_call: TRBJ2-3; clone_size: many; d_call: TRBD1; cdr3_nt: TGCAGTGCTAGAAGGACAGGGGGCGGTTCTCCGCAGTATTTT; cdr3_aa: CSARRTGGGSPQYF
v_call: TRBV4-2; j_call: TRBJ2-7; clone_size: .; d_call: TRBD1; cdr3_nt: TGTGCCAGCAGCCAAACCGGGACAGGTAACTACGAGCAGTACTTC; cdr3_aa: CASSQTGTGNYEQYF
v_call: TRBV7-2; j_call: TRBJ2-1; clone_size: .; d_call: .; cdr3_nt: TGTGCCAGCAGCCACCCAGGAGGACACAATGAGCAGTTCTTC; cdr3_aa: CASSHPGGHNEQFF
v_call: TRBV27; j_call: TRBJ2-5; clone_size: .; d_call: .; cdr3_nt: TGTGCCAGCAGTTTATCGGAGGGGGCGCGAGTTGGGGAGACCCAGTACTTC; cdr3_aa: CASSLSEGARVGETQYF
v_call: TRBV2; j_call: TRBJ2-5; clone_size: .; d_call: .; cdr3_nt: TGTGCCAGCAGTGCCCCCCGTGAGCAGTACTTC; cdr3_aa: CASSAPREQYF
v_call: TRBV29-1; j_call: TRBJ2-3; clone_size: .; d_call: .; cdr3_nt: TGCAGCGTTGTCGGGAATTCGGGCACAGATACGCAGTATTTT; cdr3_aa: CSVVGNSGTDTQYF
v_call: TRBV6-2/TRBV6-3; j_call: TRBJ1-5; clone_size: .; d_call: .; cdr3_nt: TGTGCCAGCTCCAATCGGGGGTCCTCCGATCAGCCCCAGCATTTT; cdr3_aa: CASSNRGSSDQPQHF
v_call: TRBV4-2; j_call: TRBJ1-4; clone_size: .; d_call: TRBD1; cdr3_nt: TGTGCCTCCTCCGGGGACAGGGGGCAAGGTAAACTGTTTTTT; cdr3_aa: CASSGDRGQGKLFF
v_call: TRBV7-9; j_call: TRBJ2-3; clone_size: .; d_call: TRBD2; cdr3_nt: TGTGCCAACAGCCTGCCGGGACTACCGAGCACAGATACGCAGTATTTT; cdr3_aa: CANSLPGLPSTDTQYF